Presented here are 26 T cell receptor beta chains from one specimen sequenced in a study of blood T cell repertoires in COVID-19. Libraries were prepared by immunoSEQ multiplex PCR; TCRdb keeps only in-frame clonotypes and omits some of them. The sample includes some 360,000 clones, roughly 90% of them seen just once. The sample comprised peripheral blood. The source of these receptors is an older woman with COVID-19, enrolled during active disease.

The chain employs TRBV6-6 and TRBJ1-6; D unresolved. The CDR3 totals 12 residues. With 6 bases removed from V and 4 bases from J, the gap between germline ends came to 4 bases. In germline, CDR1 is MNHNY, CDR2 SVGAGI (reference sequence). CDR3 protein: CASRQYNSPLHF. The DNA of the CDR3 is TGTGCCAGCAGACAGTATAATTCACCCCTCCACTTT.

CDR3 amino acids: CASSMLGPTAEAFF. The DNA for the CDR3 is TGTGCCAGTAGTATGCTTGGTCCGACAGCTGAAGCTTTCTTT. The chain combines TRBV19 with TRBJ1-1; perhaps TRBD1 as D (5 bases). The CDR3 contains 14 residues. The ends were cut back, 3 bases at V and 6 bases at J, with 14 bases in the middle. Germline-derived CDR1 and CDR2 are LNHDA and SQIVND (reference sequence).

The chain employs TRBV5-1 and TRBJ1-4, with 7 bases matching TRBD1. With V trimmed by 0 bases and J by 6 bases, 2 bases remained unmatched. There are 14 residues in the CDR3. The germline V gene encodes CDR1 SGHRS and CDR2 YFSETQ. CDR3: CASSLGQGDEKLFF. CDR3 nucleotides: TGCGCCAGCAGCTTGGGTCAGGGGGATGAAAAACTGTTTTTT.

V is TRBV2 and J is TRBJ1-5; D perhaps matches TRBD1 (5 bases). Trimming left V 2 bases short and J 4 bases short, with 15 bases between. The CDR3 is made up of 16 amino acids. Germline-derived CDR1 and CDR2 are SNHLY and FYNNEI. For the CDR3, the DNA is TGTGCCAGCAGTGAACAGACAGTCGCCTTGAATCAGCCCCAGCATTTT. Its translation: CASSEQTVALNQPQHF.

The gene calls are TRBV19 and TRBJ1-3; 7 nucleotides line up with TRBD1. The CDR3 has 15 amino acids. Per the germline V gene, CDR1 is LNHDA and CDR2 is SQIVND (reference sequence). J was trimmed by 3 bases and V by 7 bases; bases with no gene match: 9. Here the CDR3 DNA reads TGTGCCAGTAAGGGGGCCCAGGGGTATGGAAACACCATATATTTT. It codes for CASKGAQGYGNTIYF.

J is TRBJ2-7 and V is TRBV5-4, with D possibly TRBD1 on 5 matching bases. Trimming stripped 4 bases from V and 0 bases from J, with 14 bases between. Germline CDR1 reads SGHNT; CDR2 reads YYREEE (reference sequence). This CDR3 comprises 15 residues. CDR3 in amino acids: CASSAPGASSYEQYF. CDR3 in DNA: TGTGCCAGCAGCGCTCCTGGGGCTAGCTCCTACGAGCAGTACTTC.

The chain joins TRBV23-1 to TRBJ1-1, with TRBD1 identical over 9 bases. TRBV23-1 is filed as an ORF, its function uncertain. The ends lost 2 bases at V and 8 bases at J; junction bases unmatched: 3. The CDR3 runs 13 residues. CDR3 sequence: CASSQRGTGEAFF. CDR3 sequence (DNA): TGCGCCAGCAGTCAACGAGGGACAGGGGAAGCTTTCTTT.

The CDR3 sequence is CASRHTPREGEAFF. CDR3 DNA sequence: TGTGCCAGCAGACACACGCCACGGGAGGGCGAAGCTTTCTTT. This rearrangement joins TRBV14 to TRBJ1-1; no clear D. The CDR3 loop spans 14 amino acids. The V end was cut by 6 bases, the J end by 8 bases, with 19 bases between. Germline values: CDR1 SGHDN, CDR2 FVKESK.

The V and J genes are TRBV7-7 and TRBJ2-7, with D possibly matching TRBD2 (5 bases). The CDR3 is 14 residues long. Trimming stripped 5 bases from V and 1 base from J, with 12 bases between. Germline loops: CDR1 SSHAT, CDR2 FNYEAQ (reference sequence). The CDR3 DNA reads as TGTGCCAGCAGCCCCAAGCCGGGATCCTACGAGCAGTACTTC. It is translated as CASSPKPGSYEQYF.

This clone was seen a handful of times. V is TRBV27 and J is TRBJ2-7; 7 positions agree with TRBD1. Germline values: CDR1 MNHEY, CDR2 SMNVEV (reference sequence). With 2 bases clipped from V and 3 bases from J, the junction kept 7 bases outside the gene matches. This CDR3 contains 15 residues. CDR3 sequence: CASSLRRGRNYEQYF. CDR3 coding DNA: TGTGCCAGCAGTTTAAGAAGGGGGCGCAACTACGAGCAGTACTTC.

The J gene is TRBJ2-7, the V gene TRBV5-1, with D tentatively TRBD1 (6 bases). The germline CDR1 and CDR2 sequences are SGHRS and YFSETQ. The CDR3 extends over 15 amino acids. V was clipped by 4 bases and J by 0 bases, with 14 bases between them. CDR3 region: CASSINRAHSYEQYF. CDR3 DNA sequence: TGCGCCAGCAGCATCAACAGGGCCCACTCCTACGAGCAGTACTTC.

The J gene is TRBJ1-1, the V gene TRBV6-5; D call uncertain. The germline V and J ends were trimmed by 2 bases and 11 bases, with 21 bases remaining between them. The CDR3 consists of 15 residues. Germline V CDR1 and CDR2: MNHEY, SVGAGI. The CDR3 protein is CASSYSGGGPHAAFF. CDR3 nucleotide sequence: TGTGCCAGCAGTTACAGCGGAGGCGGCCCTCATGCTGCTTTCTTT.

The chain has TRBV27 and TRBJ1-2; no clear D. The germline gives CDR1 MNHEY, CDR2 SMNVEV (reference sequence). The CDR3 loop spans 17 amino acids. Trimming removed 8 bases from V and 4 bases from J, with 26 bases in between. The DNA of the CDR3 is TGTGCCAGCGGATCCCTCCCTCTGGGCCACCCTGTCTATGGCTACACCTTC. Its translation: CASGSLPLGHPVYGYTF.

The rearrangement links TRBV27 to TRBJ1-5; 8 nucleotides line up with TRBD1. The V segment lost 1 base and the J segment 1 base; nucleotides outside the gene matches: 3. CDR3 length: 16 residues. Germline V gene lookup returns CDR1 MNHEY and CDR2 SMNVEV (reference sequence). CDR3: CASSLYSGGSNQPQHF. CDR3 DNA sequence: TGTGCCAGCAGTTTATATTCAGGGGGCAGCAATCAGCCCCAGCATTTT.

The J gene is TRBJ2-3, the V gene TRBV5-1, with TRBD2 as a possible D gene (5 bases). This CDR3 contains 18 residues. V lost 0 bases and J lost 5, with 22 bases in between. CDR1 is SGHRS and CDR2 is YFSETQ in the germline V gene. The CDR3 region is CASSLDRRWFGGEDTQYF. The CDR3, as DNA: TGCGCCAGCAGCTTGGATCGTAGGTGGTTCGGAGGTGAAGATACGCAGTATTTT.

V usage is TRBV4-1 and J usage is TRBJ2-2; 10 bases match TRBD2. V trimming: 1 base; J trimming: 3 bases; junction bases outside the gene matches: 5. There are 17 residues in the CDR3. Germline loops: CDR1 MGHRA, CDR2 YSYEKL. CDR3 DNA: TGCGCCAGCAGCCAAGTAAGCGGGGGGGAGTACACCGGGGAGCTGTTTTTT. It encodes CASSQVSGGEYTGELFF.

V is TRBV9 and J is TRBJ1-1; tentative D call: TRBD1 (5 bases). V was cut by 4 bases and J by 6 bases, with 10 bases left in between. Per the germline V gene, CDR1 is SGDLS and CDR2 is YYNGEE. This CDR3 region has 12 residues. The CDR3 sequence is CASSSMTAEAFF. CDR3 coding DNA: TGTGCCAGCAGCTCCATGACAGCTGAAGCTTTCTTT.

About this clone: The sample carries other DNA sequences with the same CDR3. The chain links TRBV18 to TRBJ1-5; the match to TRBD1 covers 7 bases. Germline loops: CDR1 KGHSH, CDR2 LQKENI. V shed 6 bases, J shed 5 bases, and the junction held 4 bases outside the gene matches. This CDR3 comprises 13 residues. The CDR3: CASSPDRDQPQHF. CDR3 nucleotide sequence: TGTGCCAGCTCCCCTGACAGGGATCAGCCCCAGCATTTT.

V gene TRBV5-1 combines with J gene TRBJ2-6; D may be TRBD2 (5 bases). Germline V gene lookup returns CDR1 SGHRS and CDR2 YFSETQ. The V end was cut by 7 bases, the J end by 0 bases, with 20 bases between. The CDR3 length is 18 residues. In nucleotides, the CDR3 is TGCGCCAGCCACCGCCCGGAACTCGACTACTCTGGGGCCAACGTCCTGACTTTC. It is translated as CASHRPELDYSGANVLTF.

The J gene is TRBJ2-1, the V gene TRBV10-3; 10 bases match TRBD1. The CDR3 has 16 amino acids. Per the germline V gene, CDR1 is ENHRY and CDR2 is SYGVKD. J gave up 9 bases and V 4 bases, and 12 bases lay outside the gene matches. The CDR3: CAISAGTGVARGEQFF. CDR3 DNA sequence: TGTGCCATCAGTGCCGGGACAGGGGTGGCGAGGGGTGAGCAGTTCTTC.

CDR3 bases: TGTGCCAGCAGCTTTTCCCTCGGACAGGAGCAGTTCTTC. Translating gives CASSFSLGQEQFF. This chain connects TRBV7-3 to TRBJ2-1; the D gene is possibly TRBD1 (6 bases). Trimming removed 3 bases at V and 10 bases at J, with 13 bases between. Germline V gives CDR1 SGHTA, CDR2 FQGTGA. The CDR3 loop spans 13 amino acids.

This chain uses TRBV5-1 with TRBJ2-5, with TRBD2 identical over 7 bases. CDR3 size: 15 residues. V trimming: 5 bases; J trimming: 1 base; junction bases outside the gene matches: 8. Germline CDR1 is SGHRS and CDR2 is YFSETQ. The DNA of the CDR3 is TGCGCCAGCAGACCTTCAGGGAGGGGCCAAGAGACCCAGTACTTC. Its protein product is CASRPSGRGQETQYF. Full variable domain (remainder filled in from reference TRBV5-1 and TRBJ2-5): KAGVTQTPRYLIKTRGQQVTLSCSPISGHRSVSWYQQTPGQGLQFLFEYFSETQRNKGNFPGRFSGRQFSNSRSEMNVSTLELGDSALYLCASRPSGRGQETQYFGPGTRLLVL.

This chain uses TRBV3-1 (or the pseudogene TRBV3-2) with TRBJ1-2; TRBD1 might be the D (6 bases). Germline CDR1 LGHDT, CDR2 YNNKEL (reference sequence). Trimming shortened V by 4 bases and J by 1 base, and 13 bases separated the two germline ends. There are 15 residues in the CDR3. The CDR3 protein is CASSLKGGVNYGYTF. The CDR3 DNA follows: TGTGCCAGCAGCCTAAAGGGGGGGGTTAACTATGGCTACACCTTC.

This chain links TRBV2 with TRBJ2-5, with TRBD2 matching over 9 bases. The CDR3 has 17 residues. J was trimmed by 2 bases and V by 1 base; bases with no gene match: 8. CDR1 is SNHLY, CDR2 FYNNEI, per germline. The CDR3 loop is CASSEGVGSGGQETQYF. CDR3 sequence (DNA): TGTGCCAGCAGTGAAGGAGTAGGTAGCGGGGGTCAAGAGACCCAGTACTTC.

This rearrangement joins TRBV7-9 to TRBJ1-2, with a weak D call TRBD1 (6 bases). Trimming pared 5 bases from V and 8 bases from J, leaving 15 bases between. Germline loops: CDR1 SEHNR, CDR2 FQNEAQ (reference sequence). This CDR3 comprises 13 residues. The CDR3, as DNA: TGTGCCAGCAGCGTGGGACCAGGGGTAGGCTACACCTTC. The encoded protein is CASSVGPGVGYTF.

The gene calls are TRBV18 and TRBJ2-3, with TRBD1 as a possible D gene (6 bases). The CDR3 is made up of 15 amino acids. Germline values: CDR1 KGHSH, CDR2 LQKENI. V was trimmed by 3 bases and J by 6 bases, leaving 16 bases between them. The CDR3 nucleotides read TGTGCCAGCTCACCCGACAGGTTGCATCTGGATACGCAGTATTTT. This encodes CASSPDRLHLDTQYF.